This T cell receptor (beta chain) originates from a study of control samples from healthy donors and cancer patients. Here immunoSEQ multiplex PCR was the method, and the copy in TCRdb shows in-frame clones only, minus some. Seen here are over 150,000 clones, approximately 92% observed once, and the top ten hold roughly 1.5%. V dropped 4 bases and J dropped 0 bases, with 11 bases sitting between them. The CDR3 sequence is 14 residues long. Germline CDR1 is SGDLS and CDR2 is YYNGEE. This chain connects TRBV9 to TRBJ2-7, with no clear D. The receptor was isolated from a man between 18 and 35 years old in good health. What was sequenced was blood. Here the CDR3 reads CASSPRTSSYEQYF. For the CDR3, the DNA is TGTGCCAGCAGCCCCCGGACGTCCTCCTACGAGCAGTACTTC.